This is a list of T cell receptor beta chains from one sample in a study of T-cell reconstitution after alpha-beta-depleted transplantation in children. Each CDR3 protein gets one entry after TCRdb re-called the PCR reads with MiXCR. The sample has some 400,000 distinct CDR3 sequences; around 21% are singletons. The specimen was PBMCs from the stem cell graft donor, collected from the stem cell graft. Receptor source: a human donor who donated a stem cell graft to a child with acute myeloid leukemia. The CDR3 runs from the conserved cysteine through the conserved F or W. D genes are given only for firm matches. Part of the rows lack a size; the others show once, few, many or a class for expanded clones.

NA | TRBJ2-1 | TRBD2 | TRBV27 | CASSPSTSGHEQFF | TGTGCCAGCAGTCCGTCGACTAGCGGCCATGAGCAGTTCTTC
NA | TRBJ1-1 | NA | TRBV20-1 | CSGWSNTEAFF | TGCAGTGGGTGGTCGAACACTGAAGCTTTCTTT
NA | TRBJ2-5 | NA | TRBV5-1 | CASSPDGPRQTQYF | TGCGCCAGCAGCCCCGACGGACCTAGGCAGACCCAGTACTTC
few | TRBJ2-1 | NA | TRBV24-1 | CATSDPGRGSEQFF | TGTGCCACCAGTGATCCCGGCCGCGGCTCTGAGCAGTTCTTC
few | TRBJ1-5 | TRBD1 | TRBV29-1 | CSVEGWDRGYQPQHF | TGCAGCGTAGAAGGGTGGGACAGGGGATATCAGCCCCAGCATTTT
many | TRBJ2-1 | TRBD2 | TRBV6-5 | CASSPLAGGLNEQFF | TGTGCCAGCAGCCCACTAGCGGGAGGGCTCAATGAGCAGTTCTTC
few | TRBJ1-2 | NA | TRBV12-3/TRBV12-4 | CASSSQDYGYTF | TGTGCCAGCAGTTCTCAGGACTATGGCTACACCTTC
NA | TRBJ2-2 | NA | TRBV3-1 | CASSQARDTGELFF | TGTGCCAGCAGCCAGGCTAGAGATACCGGGGAGCTGTTTTTT
many | TRBJ1-5 | NA | TRBV12-3/TRBV12-4 | CASSLGGGGQPQHF | TGTGCCAGCAGTTTAGGAGGGGGTGGGCAGCCCCAGCATTTT
many | TRBJ1-1 | NA | TRBV29-1 | CSVEDGDIGAFF | TGCAGCGTTGAAGACGGAGATATCGGAGCTTTCTTT
once | TRBJ2-7 | NA | TRBV27 | CASSLSEGETPYEQYF | TGTGCCAGCAGTTTATCGGAGGGAGAGACTCCCTACGAGCAGTACTTC
NA | TRBJ2-7 | TRBD1 | TRBV24-1 | CATSESGTGLYEQYF | TGTGCCACCAGTGAGTCCGGGACAGGCCTCTACGAGCAGTACTTC
few | TRBJ2-7 | NA | TRBV25-1 | CASSGGKFQGSHSYEQYF | TGTGCCAGCAGTGGGGGCAAATTCCAGGGGTCCCACTCCTACGAGCAGTACTTC
NA | TRBJ2-7 | TRBD2 | TRBV5-1 | CASSPDGLAATYEQYF | TGCGCCAGCAGCCCCGACGGACTAGCGGCTACTTACGAGCAGTACTTC
NA | TRBJ2-3 | NA | TRBV28 | CASNLRTSTDTQYF | TGTGCCAGCAATCTCAGAACTAGCACAGATACGCAGTATTTT
NA | TRBJ2-1 | NA | TRBV11-2 | CASSLAGASSYNEQFF | TGTGCCAGCAGCTTAGCGGGAGCTAGCTCCTACAATGAGCAGTTCTTC